This T cell receptor (beta chain) is from a study of a mutant IDH1 vaccine in newly diagnosed glioma. Libraries were prepared by immunoSEQ multiplex PCR; TCRdb keeps only in-frame clonotypes and omits some of them. Among tens of thousands of clones listed, over 75% were seen once. Points on this clone: Its antigen is unknown.

Time point meaning: week 35, safety follow-up. Vaccinated patients received 300 ug of mutant IDH1 20-mer peptide per dose, with topical imiquimod. The clonotype was recovered from a man between 40 and 49 years old with glioma. Some clones in this sample may be carry-over from other donors' samples. Material: PBMCs, obtained from a glioma patient whose treatment included an IDH1 peptide vaccine.

The CDR3 DNA reads TGTGCCAGCAGCTTCCGCGGACAGGGCGGTGGCGAGACCCAGTACTTC. Protein product: CASSFRGQGGGETQYF. The chain has TRBV7-9 and TRBJ2-5, with 8 bases identical to TRBD1. Trimming at V came to 3 bases and at J to 5 bases, leaving 11 bases not matched to a gene. CDR3 length: 16 amino acids. Per germline, CDR1 SEHNR and CDR2 FQNEAQ (reference sequence).